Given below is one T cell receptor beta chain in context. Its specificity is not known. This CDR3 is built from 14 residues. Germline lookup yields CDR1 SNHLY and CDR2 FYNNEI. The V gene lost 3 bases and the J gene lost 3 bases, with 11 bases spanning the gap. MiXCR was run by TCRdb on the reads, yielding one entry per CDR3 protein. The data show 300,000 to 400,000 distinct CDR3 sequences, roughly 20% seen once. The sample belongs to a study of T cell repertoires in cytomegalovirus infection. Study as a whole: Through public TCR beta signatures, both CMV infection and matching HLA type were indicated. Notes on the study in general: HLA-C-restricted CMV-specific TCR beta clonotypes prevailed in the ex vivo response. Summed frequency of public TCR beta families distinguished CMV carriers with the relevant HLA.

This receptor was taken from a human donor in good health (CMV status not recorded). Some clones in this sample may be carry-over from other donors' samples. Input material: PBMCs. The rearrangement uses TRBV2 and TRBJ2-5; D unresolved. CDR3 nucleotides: TGTGCCAGCAGTGAGAGGAGAGAGGAAGAGACCCAGTACTTC. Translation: CASSERREEETQYF.